A selection of T cell receptor beta chains follows, all from one sample in a study of T cell clonotyping in hematopoietic cell transplantation. Assay used: immunoSEQ multiplex PCR; TCRdb lists only in-frame clones, some missing. The data hold 11,000 to 15,000 clones, with roughly 60% observed a single time. Sequencing was performed on PBMCs. Receptors originate from a human donor who either received an allogeneic hematopoietic cell transplant for a myeloid malignancy or was a related donor (not recorded which). Some clones in this sample may be carry-over from other donors' samples. The CDR3 runs from the conserved cysteine through the conserved F or W. D genes are given only for firm matches. Some rows mark clone size as missing; the rest say once, few, many or name a class of expanded clone.

>TRBV5-6|TRBD1|few|TRBJ1-2
CASSSGQGTFDYGYTF
TGTGCCAGCAGCTCGGGACAGGGGACATTTGACTATGGCTACACCTTC
>TRBV23-1|.|few|TRBJ1-2
CASSHRAGRGYTF
TGCGCCAGCAGTCACCGGGCGGGCCGGGGCTACACCTTC
>TRBV25-1|.|.|TRBJ1-2
CASSESHNYGYTF
TGTGCCAGCAGTGAATCACACAACTATGGCTACACCTTC
>TRBV30|.|once|TRBJ1-6
CAWSDGFNNSPLHF
TGTGCCTGGAGTGATGGGTTTAATAATTCACCCCTCCACTTT
>TRBV25-1|.|.|TRBJ1-1
CASSEYRTPHGEAFF
TGTGCCAGCAGTGAATATAGGACACCCCATGGGGAAGCTTTCTTT
>TRBV7-3|.|few|TRBJ2-1
CASSLGTSSYNEQFF
TGTGCCAGCAGCTTAGGGACAAGCTCCTACAATGAGCAGTTCTTC
>TRBV6-5|TRBD1|.|TRBJ2-7
CASSGPGTGPEQYF
TGTGCCAGCAGCGGACCCGGGACAGGGCCCGAGCAGTACTTC
>TRBV5-1|.|.|TRBJ1-2
CASSLGQAEITNYGYTF
TGCGCCAGCAGTTTGGGTCAGGCGGAAATAACTAACTATGGCTACACCTTC
>TRBV6-5|.|few|TRBJ1-5
CASSPSWGDNQPQHF
TGTGCCAGCAGTCCCTCCTGGGGGGACAATCAGCCCCAGCATTTT
>TRBV30|TRBD1|.|TRBJ1-4
CAWSVTGGEKLFF
TGTGCCTGGAGTGTGACAGGGGGTGAAAAACTGTTTTTT
>TRBV30|.|.|TRBJ2-5
CAWSGETQYF
TGTGCCTGGAGTGGGGAGACCCAGTACTTC
>TRBV6-4|.|few|TRBJ2-6
CASSDSSSGANVLTF
TGTGCCAGCAGTGACTCGAGCTCTGGGGCCAACGTCCTGACTTTC
>TRBV5-1|.|.|TRBJ1-1
CASSLAVRGTTEAFF
TGCGCCAGCAGCTTGGCCGTTAGGGGTACCACTGAAGCTTTCTTT
>TRBV30|.|few|TRBJ2-5
CAWSVGRSQETQYF
TGTGCCTGGAGTGTTGGGCGTTCACAAGAGACCCAGTACTTC
>TRBV30|TRBD2|.|TRBJ2-1
CAWSVGSGDEQFF
TGTGCCTGGAGTGTGGGTAGCGGGGATGAGCAGTTCTTC
>TRBV7-8|TRBD1|.|TRBJ1-5
CASSRDRDQPQHF
TGTGCCAGCAGCCGAGACAGGGATCAGCCCCAGCATTTT
>TRBV30|TRBD2|.|TRBJ2-1
CAWSVGTSNNEQFF
TGTGCCTGGAGTGTAGGGACTAGCAACAATGAGCAGTTCTTC
>TRBV28|.|.|TRBJ2-7
CASSLTQGREQYF
TGTGCCAGCAGTTTAACCCAGGGGCGGGAGCAGTACTTC
>TRBV5-4|TRBD1|medium-sized|TRBJ2-7
CASSSRGQGRAWPYEQYF
TGTGCCAGCAGCTCAAGGGGACAGGGGAGAGCTTGGCCCTACGAGCAGTACTTC
>TRBV5-6|.|.|TRBJ2-3
CASSLIRLDRTDTQYF
TGTGCCAGCAGCTTGATCAGACTAGATCGCACAGATACGCAGTATTTT
>TRBV5-1|.|.|TRBJ1-1
CASAPWGPTEAFF
TGTGCCAGCGCCCCCTGGGGTCCCACTGAAGCTTTCTTT
>TRBV11-1|.|few|TRBJ2-7
CASSLRTGEQYF
TGTGCCAGCAGCCTTCGGACTGGCGAGCAGTACTTC
>TRBV11-2|.|medium-sized|TRBJ1-1
CASFMGGNTEAFF
TGTGCCAGCTTTATGGGGGGGAACACTGAAGCTTTCTTT
>TRBV29-1|.|few|TRBJ1-2
CSVADGYTF
TGCAGCGTCGCCGACGGCTACACCTTC
>TRBV4-1|.|.|TRBJ2-7
CASSQDLWNRRTYEQYF
TGCGCCAGCAGCCAAGACTTATGGAATAGGCGTACCTACGAGCAGTACTTC
>TRBV7-2|.|.|TRBJ1-6
CASSLGEGNSPLHF
TGTGCCAGCAGCTTAGGGGAGGGTAATTCACCCCTCCACTTT
>TRBV29-1|.|once|TRBJ1-1
CSVREGNTEAFF
TGCAGCGTTCGCGAGGGGAACACTGAAGCTTTCTTT
>TRBV30|.|few|TRBJ1-5
CAWSPLGTGSNQPQHF
TGTGCCTGGAGCCCGCTCGGTACAGGGAGCAATCAGCCCCAGCATTTT
>TRBV7-6|.|.|TRBJ2-7
CASSPRDSSYEQYF
TGTGCCAGCAGCCCGCGGGACAGCTCCTACGAGCAGTACTTC
>TRBV5-5|.|few|TRBJ1-1
CASSTGRTEAFF
TGTGCCAGCAGCACGGGACGTACTGAAGCTTTCTTT
>TRBV6-6|.|.|TRBJ1-5
CASSLGERAQHF
TGTGCCAGCAGTTTGGGGGAACGGGCCCAGCATTTT
>TRBV6-6|.|.|TRBJ1-4
CASRGPGASEKLFF
TGTGCCAGCAGGGGGCCGGGAGCCTCTGAAAAACTGTTTTTT
>TRBV4-1|.|.|TRBJ2-5
CASSQEASERGAQYF
TGCGCCAGCAGCCAAGAGGCCTCTGAGAGGGGAGCCCAGTACTTC
>TRBV11-1|TRBD1|few|TRBJ2-7
CASSSDRAYEQYF
TGTGCCAGCAGCTCGGACAGGGCCTACGAGCAGTACTTC
>TRBV29-1|.|few|TRBJ2-7
CSVAPFGQSYEQYF
TGCAGCGTGGCACCCTTTGGGCAGTCCTACGAGCAGTACTTC
>TRBV7-9|.|.|TRBJ1-5
CASSPGRGQPQHF
TGTGCCAGCAGCCCCGGCAGGGGCCAGCCCCAGCATTTT
>TRBV4-3|.|.|TRBJ2-7
CASSQDGGSGYEQYF
TGCGCCAGCAGCCAAGATGGGGGGAGCGGCTACGAGCAGTACTTC
>TRBV28|TRBD2|.|TRBJ2-5
CASSYGLAGDQETQYF
TGTGCCAGCAGTTATGGACTAGCGGGAGACCAAGAGACCCAGTACTTC
>TRBV4-2|.|.|TRBJ2-7
CASSQDYNSYEQYF
TGTGCCAGCAGCCAAGACTACAACTCCTACGAGCAGTACTTC
>TRBV19|.|.|TRBJ1-5
CASRLMIGSNQPQHF
TGTGCCAGTAGGTTGATGATTGGGAGCAATCAGCCCCAGCATTTT
>TRBV30|TRBD1|.|TRBJ1-2
CAWSADRGGGYTF
TGTGCCTGGAGCGCCGACAGGGGCGGCGGCTACACCTTC
>TRBV4-2|.|once|TRBJ1-1
CASSQTGTSNTEAFF
TGTGCCAGCAGCCAGACCGGGACCTCGAACACTGAAGCTTTCTTT
>TRBV7-8|TRBD1|.|TRBJ2-7
CASSRQGAVGYEQYF
TGTGCCAGCAGCCGACAGGGGGCGGTAGGGTACGAGCAGTACTTC
>TRBV25-1|TRBD1|few|TRBJ2-6
CASSGQGTGANVLTF
TGTGCCAGCAGTGGACAGGGAACTGGGGCCAACGTCCTGACTTTC
>TRBV30|.|.|TRBJ1-1
CAWSYVGGAEAFF
TGTGCCTGGAGTTATGTGGGGGGGGCTGAAGCTTTCTTT
>TRBV30|.|.|TRBJ1-2
CAWSVQGFDGYTF
TGTGCCTGGAGTGTACAGGGTTTTGATGGCTACACCTTC
>TRBV14|.|.|TRBJ1-2
CASSPSNNVRGDGYTF
TGTGCCAGCAGCCCCTCGAATAATGTCAGGGGAGATGGCTACACCTTC
>TRBV9|TRBD2|.|TRBJ2-2
CASRSGLANTGELFF
TGTGCCAGCAGGTCCGGACTAGCTAACACCGGGGAGCTGTTTTTT
>TRBV7-8|TRBD1|.|TRBJ1-2
CASSSTGTGLTLNYGYTF
TGTGCCAGCAGCTCGACCGGGACAGGGTTGACTCTGAACTATGGCTACACCTTC